This entry features one TCR beta chain sequence. Its antigen is undetermined. TCRdb used MiXCR to reprocess the reads, holding one entry per CDR3 protein. The sample holds about 770,000 distinct CDR3 sequences, almost 30% seen once. The sample is drawn from a study of T cell repertoires in cytomegalovirus infection. Background on the study: CMV epitopes used comprised recently identified HLA-C-restricted ones and well-studied HLA-B-restricted ones. It was the public TCR beta signatures that indicated both CMV infection and matching HLA type.

Study results and caveats: People with CMV and the relevant HLA were identified by cumulative public TCR beta family frequency. Dominating the ex vivo response were HLA-C-restricted CMV-specific TCR beta clonotypes.

The V gene's germline CDR1 is MNHNY and CDR2 SVGAGI (reference sequence). Deletions cut 6 bases from V and 3 bases from J, with 20 bases between. The CDR3 length is 16 residues. The V gene is TRBV6-6, the J gene TRBJ1-1; D is ambiguous. The sequence came from a human donor in good health (CMV status not recorded). Some clones in this sample may be carry-over from other donors' samples. Sequencing used cultured CD8+ T cells from PBMCs, obtained from culture after CMV antigen stimulation. CDR3 in amino acids: CASSHPGAMADTEAFF. The CDR3 DNA reads as TGTGCCAGCAGCCACCCCGGAGCTATGGCCGACACTGAAGCTTTCTTT.